The entry below gives a single TCR beta chain sequence along with its context. The germline V and J ends were trimmed by 1 base and 6 bases, with 16 bases remaining between them. Germline V gives CDR1 MGHRA, CDR2 YSYEKL. The CDR3 has 16 residues. This sample is drawn from a study of T cells after somatic rescue of genetic block. Generated by immunoSEQ multiplex PCR, the TCRdb table keeps only in-frame clones and is missing some. Altogether around 70,000 clones are present, 92% being singletons, with the ten largest covering about 2.7%. This TCR came from a man aged 35-49 years. Sequencing was done on a sample of peripheral blood mononuclear cells (PBMCs). V gene TRBV4-1 combines with J gene TRBJ1-5; TRBD1 might be the D (5 bases). For the CDR3, the DNA is TGCGCCAGCAGCCAAGCAATACGAGGGAGGGGTCAGCCCCAGCATTTT. Translated, it gives CASSQAIRGRGQPQHF.